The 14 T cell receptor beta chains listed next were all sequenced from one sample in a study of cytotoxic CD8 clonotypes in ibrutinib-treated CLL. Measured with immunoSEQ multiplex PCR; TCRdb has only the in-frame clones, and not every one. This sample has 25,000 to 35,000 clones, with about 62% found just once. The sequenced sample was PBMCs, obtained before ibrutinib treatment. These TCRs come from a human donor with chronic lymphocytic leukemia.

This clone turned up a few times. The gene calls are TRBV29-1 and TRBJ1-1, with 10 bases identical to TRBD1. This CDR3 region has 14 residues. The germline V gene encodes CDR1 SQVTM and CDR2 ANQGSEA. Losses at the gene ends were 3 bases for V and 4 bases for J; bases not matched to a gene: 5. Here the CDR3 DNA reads TGCAGCGTTGATAAGGGACAGGGGAGCACTGAAGCTTTCTTT. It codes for CSVDKGQGSTEAFF.

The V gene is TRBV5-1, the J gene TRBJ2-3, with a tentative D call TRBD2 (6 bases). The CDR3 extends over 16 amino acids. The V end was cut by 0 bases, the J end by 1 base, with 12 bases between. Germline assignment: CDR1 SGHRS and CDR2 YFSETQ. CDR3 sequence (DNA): TGCGCCAGCAGCTTGGCCACGGGACTTGGCACAGATACGCAGTATTTT. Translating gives CASSLATGLGTDTQYF.

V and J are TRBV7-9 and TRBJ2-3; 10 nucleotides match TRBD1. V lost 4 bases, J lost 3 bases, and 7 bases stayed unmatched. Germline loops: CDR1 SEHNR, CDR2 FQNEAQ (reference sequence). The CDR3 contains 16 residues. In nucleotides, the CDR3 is TGTGCCAGCAGCTCTGAGACAGGGGGCAGTACAGATACGCAGTATTTT. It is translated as CASSSETGGSTDTQYF.

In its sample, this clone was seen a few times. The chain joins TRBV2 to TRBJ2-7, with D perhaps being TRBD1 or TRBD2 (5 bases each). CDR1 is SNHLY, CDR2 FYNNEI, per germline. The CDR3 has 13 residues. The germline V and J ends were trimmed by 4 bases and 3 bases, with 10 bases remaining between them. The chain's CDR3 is CASSVGVDYEQYF. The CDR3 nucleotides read TGTGCCAGCAGTGTGGGGGTAGACTACGAGCAGTACTTC. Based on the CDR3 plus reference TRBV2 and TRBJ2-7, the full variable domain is EPEVTQTPSHQVTQMGQEVILRCVPISNHLYFYWYRQILGQKVEFLVSFYNNEISEKSEIFDDQFSVERPDGSNFTLKIRSTKLEDSAMYFCASSVGVDYEQYFGPGTRLTVT.

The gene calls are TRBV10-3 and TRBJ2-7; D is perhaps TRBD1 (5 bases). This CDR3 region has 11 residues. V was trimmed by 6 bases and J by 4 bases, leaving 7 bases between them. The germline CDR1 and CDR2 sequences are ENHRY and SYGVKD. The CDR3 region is CAIRGEYEQYF. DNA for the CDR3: TGTGCCATCAGAGGGGAATACGAGCAGTACTTC.

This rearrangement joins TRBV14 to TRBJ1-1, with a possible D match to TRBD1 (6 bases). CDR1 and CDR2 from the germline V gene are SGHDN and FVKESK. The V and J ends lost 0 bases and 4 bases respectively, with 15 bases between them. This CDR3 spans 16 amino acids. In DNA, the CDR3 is TGTGCCAGCAGCCAAGAACGGACAGAGGGAAGCACTGAAGCTTTCTTT. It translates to CASSQERTEGSTEAFF.

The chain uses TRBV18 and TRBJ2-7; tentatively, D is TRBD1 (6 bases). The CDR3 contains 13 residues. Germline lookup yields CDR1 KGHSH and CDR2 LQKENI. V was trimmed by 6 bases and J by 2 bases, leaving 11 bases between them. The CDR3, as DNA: TGTGCCAGCTCGCCGGACAGTACCTACGAGCAGTACTTC. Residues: CASSPDSTYEQYF.

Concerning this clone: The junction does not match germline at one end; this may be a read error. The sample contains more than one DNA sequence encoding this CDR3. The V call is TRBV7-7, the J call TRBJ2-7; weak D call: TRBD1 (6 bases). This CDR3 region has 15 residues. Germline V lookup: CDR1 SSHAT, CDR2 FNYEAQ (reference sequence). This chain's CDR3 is CASSLGQGPSYEQYF. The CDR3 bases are TGTGCTAGCAGCTTGGGGCAGGGGCCTTCCTACGAGCAGTACTTC.

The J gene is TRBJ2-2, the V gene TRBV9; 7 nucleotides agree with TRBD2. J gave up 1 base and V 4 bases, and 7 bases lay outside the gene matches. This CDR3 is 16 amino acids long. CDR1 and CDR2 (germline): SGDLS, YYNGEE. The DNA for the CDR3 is TGTGCCAGCAGCCCCTCTCTAGCGGTGAACACCGGGGAGCTGTTTTTT. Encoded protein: CASSPSLAVNTGELFF.

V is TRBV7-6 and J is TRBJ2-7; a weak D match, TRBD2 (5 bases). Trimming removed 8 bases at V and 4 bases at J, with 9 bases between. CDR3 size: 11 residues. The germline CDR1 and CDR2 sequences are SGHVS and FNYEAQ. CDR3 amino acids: CASGGGYEQYF. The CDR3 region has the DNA TGTGCCAGCGGTGGCGGGTACGAGCAGTACTTC.

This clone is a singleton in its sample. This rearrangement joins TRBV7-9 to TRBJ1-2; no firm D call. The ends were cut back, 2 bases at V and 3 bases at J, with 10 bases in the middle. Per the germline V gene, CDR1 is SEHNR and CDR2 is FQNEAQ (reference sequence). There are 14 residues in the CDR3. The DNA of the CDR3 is TGTGCCAGCAGCTTAAGGCAGGCGGACTATGGCTACACCTTC. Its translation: CASSLRQADYGYTF.

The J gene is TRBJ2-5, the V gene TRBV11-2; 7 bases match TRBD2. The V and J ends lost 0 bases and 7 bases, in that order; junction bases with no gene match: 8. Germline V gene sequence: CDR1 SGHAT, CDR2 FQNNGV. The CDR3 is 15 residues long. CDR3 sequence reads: CASSLDGPAGVTQYF. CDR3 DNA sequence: TGTGCCAGCAGCTTAGATGGGCCGGCGGGGGTGACCCAGTACTTC.

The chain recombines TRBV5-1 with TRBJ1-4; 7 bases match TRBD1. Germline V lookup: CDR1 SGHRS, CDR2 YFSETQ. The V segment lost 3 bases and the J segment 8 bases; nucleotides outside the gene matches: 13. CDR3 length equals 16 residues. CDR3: CASSSGPDREDEKLFF. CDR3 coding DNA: TGCGCCAGCAGCTCGGGGCCCGACAGGGAAGACGAAAAACTGTTTTTT. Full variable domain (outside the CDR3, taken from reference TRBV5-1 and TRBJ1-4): KAGVTQTPRYLIKTRGQQVTLSCSPISGHRSVSWYQQTPGQGLQFLFEYFSETQRNKGNFPGRFSGRQFSNSRSEMNVSTLELGDSALYLCASSSGPDREDEKLFFGSGTQLSVL.

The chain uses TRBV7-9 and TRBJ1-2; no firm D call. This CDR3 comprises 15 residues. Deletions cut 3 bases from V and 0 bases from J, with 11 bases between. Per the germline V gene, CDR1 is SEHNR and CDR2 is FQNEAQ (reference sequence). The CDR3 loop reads CASSFLQQSNYGYTF. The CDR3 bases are TGTGCCAGCAGCTTCTTACAGCAATCTAACTATGGCTACACCTTC.